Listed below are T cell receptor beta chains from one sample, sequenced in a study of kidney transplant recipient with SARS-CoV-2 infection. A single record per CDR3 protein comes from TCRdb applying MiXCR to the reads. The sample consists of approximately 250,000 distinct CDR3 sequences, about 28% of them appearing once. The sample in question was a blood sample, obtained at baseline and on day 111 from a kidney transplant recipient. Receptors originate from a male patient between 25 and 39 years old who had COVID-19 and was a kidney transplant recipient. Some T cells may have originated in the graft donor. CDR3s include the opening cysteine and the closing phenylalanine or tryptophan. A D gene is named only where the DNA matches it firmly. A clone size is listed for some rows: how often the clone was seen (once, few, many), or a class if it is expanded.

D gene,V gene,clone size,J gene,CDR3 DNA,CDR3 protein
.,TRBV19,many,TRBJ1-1,TGTGCCAGTAGAGGCGGGGGGGGAGCTATGAACACTGAAGCTTTCTTT,CASRGGGGAMNTEAFF
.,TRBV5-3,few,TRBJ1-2,TGTGCCAGAGGGGGGTTAGTGGTGAGAAAGACCTATGGCTACACCTTC,CARGGLVVRKTYGYTF
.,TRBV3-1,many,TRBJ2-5,TGTGCCAGCAGCGTCTGTTATCCCATTTCTTTCTCTGAGACCCAGTACTTC,CASSVCYPISFSETQYF
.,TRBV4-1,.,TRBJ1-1,TGCGCCAGCAGCCAAGGATTCTTAAGGCTGAACACTGAAGCTTTCTTT,CASSQGFLRLNTEAFF
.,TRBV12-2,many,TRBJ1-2,TGTGCAAGTCGCGATAACGTGACTCCACGAAAGACCTATGGCTACACCTTC,CASRDNVTPRKTYGYTF
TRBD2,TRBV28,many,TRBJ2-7,TGTGCCAGCAGTCCGATAGCGGGTCAACTCTACGAGCAGTACTTC,CASSPIAGQLYEQYF
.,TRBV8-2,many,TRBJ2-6,TGTGGCATTAGTGCGAGGATAACACAAAGTCGGGCCAACGTCCTGACTTTC,CGISARITQSRANVLTF
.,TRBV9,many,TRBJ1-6,TGTGCCAGCAGCGTAGCTCCTGATAATTCACCCCTCCACTTT,CASSVAPDNSPLHF
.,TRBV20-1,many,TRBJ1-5,TGCAGTGCCCCTGACGGAGCTATAGGTCAGCCCCAGCATTTT,CSAPDGAIGQPQHF
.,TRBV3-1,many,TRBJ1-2,TGTGCCAGCAGCGCCGGTACCACCCTTCGAAAGACCTATGGCTACACCTTC,CASSAGTTLRKTYGYTF
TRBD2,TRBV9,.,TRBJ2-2,TGTGCCAGCAGCCCCGGAGGACTAGCGGGCGGGGAGCTGTTTTTT,CASSPGGLAGGELFF
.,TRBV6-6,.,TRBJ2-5,TGTGCCAGCAGTTGGGTCAAGCAAGAGACCCAGTACTTC,CASSWVKQETQYF
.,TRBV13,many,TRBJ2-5,TGTGCCAGCAGCTTAGAGGGAGTTGAGACCCAGTACTTC,CASSLEGVETQYF
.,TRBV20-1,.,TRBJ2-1,TGCAGTGCTAGAGATTTGTGGAGGGGGAGCGGATACAATGAGCAGTTCTTC,CSARDLWRGSGYNEQFF
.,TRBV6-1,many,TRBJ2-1,TGTGCCAGCAGTGAACTGGGGTCAGGGTGGCATGAGCAGTTCTTC,CASSELGSGWHEQFF
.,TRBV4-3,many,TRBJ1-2,TGCGCCAGCAGCTGGGCCGGAGGACGTCGAAAGACCTATGGCTACACCTTC,CASSWAGGRRKTYGYTF
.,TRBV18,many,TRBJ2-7,TGTGCCAGCTCACCAGGGGAGGAGCAGTACTTC,CASSPGEEQYF
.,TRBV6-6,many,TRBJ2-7,TGTGCCAGCAGTTACCAAGCAGGGGGGTACGAGCAGTACTTC,CASSYQAGGYEQYF
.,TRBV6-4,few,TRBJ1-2,TGTGCCAGCAGTCTATCGTACTCACACGGAAAGACCTATGGCTACACCTTC,CASSLSYSHGKTYGYTF
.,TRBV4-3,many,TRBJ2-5,TGCGCCAGCAGCCAAGATCTTACAGGGTCAGAGACCCAGTACTTC,CASSQDLTGSETQYF
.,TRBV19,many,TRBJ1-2,TGTGCCAGTAGTACGCTTTCAGGGGAAAACTATGGCTACACCTTC,CASSTLSGENYGYTF
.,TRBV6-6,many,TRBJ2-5,TGTGCCAGCAGTAATAAAGAGACCCAGTACTTC,CASSNKETQYF
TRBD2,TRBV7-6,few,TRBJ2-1,TGTGCCAGCAGCTTAGGACTAGCGGGAGCGTATGAGCAGTTCTTC,CASSLGLAGAYEQFF
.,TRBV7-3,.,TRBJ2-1,TGTGCCAGCAGCCCTGCAGGGTTTGATGGCAATGAGCAGTTCTTC,CASSPAGFDGNEQFF
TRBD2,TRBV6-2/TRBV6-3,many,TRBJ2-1,TGTGCCAGCAGTTACTCGATTTCCGGGAGGATTCAGGATGAGCAGTTCTTC,CASSYSISGRIQDEQFF
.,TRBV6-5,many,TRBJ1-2,TGTGCCAGCAGTAAGTCCGACTCTATGCGAAAGACCTATGGCTACACCTTC,CASSKSDSMRKTYGYTF
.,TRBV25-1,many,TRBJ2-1,TGTGCCAGCAGACAGAGCCTTCATGAGCAGTTCTTC,CASRQSLHEQFF
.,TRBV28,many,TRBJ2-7,TGTGCCAGCAGTCGCGTTGGACTCAGTCTGGGGTACGAGCAGTACTTC,CASSRVGLSLGYEQYF
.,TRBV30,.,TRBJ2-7,TGTGCCTGGAGTGTTGGAGGGTCGACAGTCTTC,CAWSVGGSTVF
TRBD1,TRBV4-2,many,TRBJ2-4,TGTGCCAGCAGCCAAAGGTGGGGACAGGGTGAAAACATTCAGTACTTC,CASSQRWGQGENIQYF
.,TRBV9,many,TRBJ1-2,TGTGCCAGCTATACAGGGTACTCAAGAAAGACCTATGGCTACACCTTC,CASYTGYSRKTYGYTF
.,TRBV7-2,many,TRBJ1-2,TGTGCCAGCAGCGTAGCAAGCAGAGACGGAAAGACCTATGGCTACACCTTC,CASSVASRDGKTYGYTF
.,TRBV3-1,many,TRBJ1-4,TGTGCCAGCAGCCAAGAGGGAAATGAAAAACTGTTTTTT,CASSQEGNEKLFF
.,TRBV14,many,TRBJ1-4,TGTGCCAGCAGCCAAAATCCCGGGGACTTTGTTGAAAAACTGTTTTTT,CASSQNPGDFVEKLFF
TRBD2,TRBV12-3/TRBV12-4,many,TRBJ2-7,TGTGCCAGCAGTTTGACTAGCGGCCTCTACGAGCAGTACTTC,CASSLTSGLYEQYF
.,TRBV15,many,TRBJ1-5,TGTGCCACCAGCAGAGATTACATGGTTAGCGCAGGCCAGCCCCAGCATTTT,CATSRDYMVSAGQPQHF
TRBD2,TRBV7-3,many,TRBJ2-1,TGTGCCAGCAGCTTATCAGCGGGAGAGGGCCGGGAGCAGTTCTTC,CASSLSAGEGREQFF
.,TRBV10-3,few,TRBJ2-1,TGTGCCATCAGCAAGGGGGGCCCGCAGTTCTTC,CAISKGGPQFF
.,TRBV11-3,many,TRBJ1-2,TGTGCCAGCAGCAAGCTTTACGATCTCGGAAAGACCTATGGCTACACCTTC,CASSKLYDLGKTYGYTF
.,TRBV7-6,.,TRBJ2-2,TGTGCCAGCGGCGGATCAGGGATGGGGAACACCGGGGAGCTGTTTTTT,CASGGSGMGNTGELFF
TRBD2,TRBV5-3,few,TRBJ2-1,TGTGCCAGAAGGCTTCTTGGGGCGGGAGGGCCGGATGAGCAGTCCTTC,CARRLLGAGGPDEQSF
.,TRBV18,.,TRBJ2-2,TGTGCCAGCTCACCCCGCCTGGGTTTAGGCACCGGGGAGCTGTTTTTT,CASSPRLGLGTGELFF
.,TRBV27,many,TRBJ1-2,TGTGCCAGCAGTTTGGGCCATAACTATGGCTACACCTTC,CASSLGHNYGYTF
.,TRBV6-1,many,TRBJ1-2,TGTGCCAGCAGTACTATTTGGGAATGTAGAAAGACCTATGGCTACACCTTC,CASSTIWECRKTYGYTF
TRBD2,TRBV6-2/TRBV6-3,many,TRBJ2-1,TGTGCCAGCAGAGGACTAGCGGGAGGTTCTTTCTCCTACAATGAGCAGTTCTTC,CASRGLAGGSFSYNEQFF
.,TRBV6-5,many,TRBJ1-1,TGTGCCAGCAGCTATACGGGGGGGACTGAAGCTTTCTTT,CASSYTGGTEAFF
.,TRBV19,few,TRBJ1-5,TGTGCCAGTAGTGCCGGGAGTCTCTATAGCAATCAGCCCCAGCATTTT,CASSAGSLYSNQPQHF
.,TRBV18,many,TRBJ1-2,TGTGCCAGCTCCACTACAGGGAACTATGGCTACACCTTC,CASSTTGNYGYTF
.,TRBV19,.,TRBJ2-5,TGTGCCAGTACCGACTATCGACAGCTCAATCGGGAAGAGACCCAGTACTTC,CASTDYRQLNREETQYF